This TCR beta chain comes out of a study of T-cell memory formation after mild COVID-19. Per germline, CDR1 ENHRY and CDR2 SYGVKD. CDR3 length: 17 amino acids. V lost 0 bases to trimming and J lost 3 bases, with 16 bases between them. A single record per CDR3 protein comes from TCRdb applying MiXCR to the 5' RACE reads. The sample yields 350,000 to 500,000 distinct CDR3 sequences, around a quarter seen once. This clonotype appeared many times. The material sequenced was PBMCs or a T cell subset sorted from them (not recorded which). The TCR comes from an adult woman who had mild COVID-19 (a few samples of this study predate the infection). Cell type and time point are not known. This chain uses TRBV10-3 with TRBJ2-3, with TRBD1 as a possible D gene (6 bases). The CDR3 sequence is CAISESAGALRTDTQYF. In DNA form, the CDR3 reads TGTGCCATCAGTGAGTCGGCAGGGGCCCTGAGAACAGATACGCAGTATTTT.